The 29 T cell receptor beta chains listed next were all sequenced from one sample in a study of naive and memory T cell subsets. Both TRBC1 and TRBC2 were covered by a beta constant-region primer of two equimolar oligonucleotides. Ligated cDNA was amplified by four rounds of PCR with nested alpha and beta constant-region primers and SP2. TCRdb ran MiXCR on the UMI-ligation and nested PCR reads and lists one entry per CDR3 protein. The sample yields around 130,000 distinct CDR3 sequences, 30% to 45% seen once. Sequencing input: central memory CD4+ T cells from blood. The receptor source for this set is a human donor in good health.

This clonotype was seen more than once but under ten times. V usage is TRBV5-5 and J usage is TRBJ1-1; no reliable D call. This CDR3 spans 12 amino acids. Trimming cost V 1 base and J 4 bases, with 5 bases left between them. Germline V gene lookup returns CDR1 SGHKS and CDR2 YYEKEE (reference sequence). In nucleotides, the CDR3 is TGTGCCAGCAGCTTGTCGCGCACTGAAGCTTTCTTT. Translating it yields CASSLSRTEAFF.

This clonotype occurred once. The chain couples TRBV5-1 to TRBJ1-4, with D possibly being TRBD1 (5 bases). Trimming took off 3 bases at V and 6 bases at J, with 12 bases between the two ends. This CDR3 region has 14 residues. Germline-derived CDR1 and CDR2 are SGHRS and YFSETQ. The CDR3 here is CASSSLTGDEKLFF. The CDR3 region has the DNA TGCGCCAGCAGCTCCTTGACGGGGGATGAAAAACTGTTTTTT.

The chain combines TRBV28 with TRBJ2-3; D is perhaps TRBD2 (6 bases). The CDR3 runs to 14 residues. V lost 2 bases and J 4 bases, leaving 10 bases between the germline ends. CDR1 and CDR2 from the germline V gene are MDHEN and SYDVKM. CDR3 in DNA: TGTGCCAGCAGTTTAGCTAGCGCCGCAGATACGCAGTATTTT. Translation: CASSLASAADTQYF.

The chain carries TRBV7-2 and TRBJ2-5; possibly TRBD1 for D (6 bases). Germline V CDR1 and CDR2: SGHTA, FQGNSA. Trimming took 4 bases from V and 2 from J, leaving 8 bases between them. The CDR3 contains 13 residues. As DNA, the CDR3 is TGTGCCAGCAGCTCGGACAGACAAGAGACCCAGTACTTC. Its translation: CASSSDRQETQYF.

The chain employs TRBV10-3 and TRBJ2-1; the D call may be TRBD1 or TRBD2 (5 bases each). The V gene lost 10 bases and the J gene lost 7 bases, with 17 bases spanning the gap. There are 13 residues in the CDR3. Per the germline V gene, CDR1 is ENHRY and CDR2 is SYGVKD. CDR3: CATSGISGNEQFF. The CDR3 region has the DNA TGTGCCACCTCCGGGATATCAGGGAATGAGCAGTTCTTC.

The chain uses TRBV27 and TRBJ2-2, with TRBD1 as a possible D gene (6 bases). The V gene lost 3 bases and the J gene lost 4 bases, with 9 bases spanning the gap. The CDR3 spans 14 residues. Per germline, CDR1 MNHEY and CDR2 SMNVEV (reference sequence). The CDR3 spells CASSFTGLTGELFF. The CDR3 DNA is TGTGCCAGCAGTTTTACAGGGCTCACCGGGGAGCTGTTTTTT.

This clonotype has more than one count but fewer than ten. The chain uses TRBV6-6 and TRBJ1-6; possibly TRBD1 for D (6 bases). The germline V and J ends were trimmed by 5 bases and 7 bases, with 15 bases remaining between them. CDR1 MNHNY and CDR2 SVGAGI come from the germline V gene (reference sequence). CDR3 size: 15 residues. CDR3 nucleotide sequence: TGTGCCAGCAGTCCCACGGGACAAACGAATTCACCCCTCCACTTT. Protein sequence: CASSPTGQTNSPLHF.

This clonotype was detected only a few times. The chain uses TRBV6-6 and TRBJ2-3, with 8 bases identical to TRBD1. The CDR3 is 14 amino acids. Trimming cost V 6 bases and J 4 bases; bases outside gene matches: 6. Germline lookup yields CDR1 MNHNY and CDR2 SVGAGI (reference sequence). The CDR3, as DNA: TGTGCCAGCAGCCGACAGGGGAGATCAGATACGCAGTATTTT. Translation: CASSRQGRSDTQYF.

The V gene is TRBV29-1, the J gene TRBJ1-2, with D perhaps matching TRBD1 (5 bases). V lost 1 base and J 3 bases, leaving 15 bases between the germline ends. The CDR3 totals 15 residues. Germline CDR1 SQVTM, CDR2 ANQGSEA. CDR3 sequence: CSVEVPTGTDYGYTF. Here the CDR3 DNA reads TGCAGCGTTGAAGTCCCCACAGGAACTGACTATGGCTACACCTTC.

This clonotype was detected only a few times. V is TRBV3-1 and J is TRBJ2-1; 8 positions agree with TRBD2. CDR1 LGHDT and CDR2 YNNKEL come from the germline V gene (reference sequence). V lost 4 bases to trimming and J lost 8 bases; unmatched junction nucleotides: 7. This CDR3 comprises 14 residues. CDR3 protein: CASSPRTSSYEQFF. DNA of the CDR3: TGTGCCAGCAGCCCTCGGACTAGCAGCTATGAGCAGTTCTTC.

The chain carries TRBV6-2 or TRBV6-3 and TRBJ1-1, with D unclear. V gave up 6 bases and J gave up 3 bases, with 11 bases separating them. The CDR3 loop spans 13 amino acids. CDR1 and CDR2 from the germline V gene are MNHEY and SVGEGT. CDR3 residues: CASSKTWYTEAFF. In DNA form, the CDR3 reads TGTGCCAGCAGCAAGACGTGGTACACTGAAGCTTTCTTT.

This chain joins TRBV5-1 and TRBJ1-4; unclear D gene. Between the trimmed V and J ends, which lost 1 base and 1 base, there was a span of 11 bases. The germline V gene has CDR1 SGHRS and CDR2 YFSETQ. The CDR3 sequence is 16 residues long. CDR3 sequence: CASSLRTRGTNEKLFF. The CDR3 DNA reads as TGCGCCAGCAGCTTGCGGACCCGAGGAACTAATGAAAAACTGTTTTTT.

This sequence joins TRBV9 and TRBJ1-1, with D maybe TRBD1 (5 bases). The V end was cut by 3 bases, the J end by 7 bases, with 16 bases between. The germline V gene encodes CDR1 SGDLS and CDR2 YYNGEE. The CDR3 covers 14 residues. CDR3 in DNA: TGTGCCAGCAGCGCCGGACTCAGGGTTGGTGAAGCTTTCTTT. Translation: CASSAGLRVGEAFF.

The sample holds a few counts of this clonotype. The chain links TRBV3-1 to TRBJ2-7, with a weak D call TRBD1 (7 bases). The V end lost 2 bases, the J end lost 6 bases, and 11 bases lay between the germline ends. In germline, CDR1 is LGHDT, CDR2 YNNKEL (reference sequence). CDR3 length equals 13 residues. The CDR3 loop reads CASSQYRGGEQYF. The CDR3 DNA reads TGTGCCAGCAGCCAATACAGGGGAGGCGAGCAGTACTTC.

This clonotype has a handful of counts. The chain has TRBV6-6 and TRBJ2-6; 7 nucleotides match TRBD1. The CDR3 sequence is 15 residues long. J lost 3 bases, V lost 10 bases, and 9 bases had no gene match. Per germline, CDR1 MNHNY and CDR2 SVGAGI (reference sequence). CDR3: CAIQTGVYGANVLTF. The CDR3 DNA follows: TGTGCCATACAAACAGGGGTTTATGGGGCCAACGTCCTGACTTTC.

The CDR3 spells CASSQEAGGPPTDTQYF. The CDR3 DNA reads TGTGCCAGCAGCCAAGAGGCGGGAGGGCCGCCAACAGATACGCAGTATTTT. The chain carries TRBV3-1 and TRBJ2-3, with 9 bases fitting TRBD2. The CDR3 runs to 17 residues. CDR1 and CDR2 from the germline V gene are LGHDT and YNNKEL (reference sequence). Trimming cost V 0 bases and J 3 bases; bases outside gene matches: 7.

The chain is built from TRBV2 and TRBJ2-7, with 8 bases matching TRBD2. V lost 5 bases to trimming and J lost 5 bases; unmatched junction nucleotides: 8. Germline CDR1 SNHLY, CDR2 FYNNEI. CDR3 length: 14 residues. The CDR3 spells CASSRSGSLDEQYF. The CDR3 DNA follows: TGTGCCAGCAGTCGAAGCGGGAGTCTCGACGAGCAGTACTTC.

The chain has TRBV30 and TRBJ1-5; D is possibly TRBD1 (6 bases). Germline CDR1 reads GTSNPN; CDR2 reads SVGIG (reference sequence). Trimming pared 1 base from V and 7 bases from J, leaving 8 bases between. The CDR3 totals 12 residues. The CDR3 nucleotides read TGTGCCTGGAGTGGGGGGGCGCAGCCCCAGCATTTT. It translates to CAWSGGAQPQHF.

This chain connects TRBV18 to TRBJ1-2; D may be TRBD1 (6 bases). The CDR3 is 16 amino acids. V lost 3 bases, J lost 4 bases, and 18 bases lay in between. Germline CDR1 reads KGHSH; CDR2 reads LQKENI. CDR3: CASSPDTGQYSYGYTF. For the CDR3, the DNA is TGTGCCAGCTCACCCGACACAGGGCAGTACAGCTATGGCTACACCTTC.

This clonotype showed up many times. The chain couples TRBV28 to TRBJ2-1; D is unresolved. Germline-derived CDR1 and CDR2 are MDHEN and SYDVKM. This CDR3 contains 13 residues. The V end lost 1 base, the J end lost 7 bases, and 8 bases lay between the germline ends. CDR3 DNA sequence: TGTGCCAGCAGTTTATCCAACCAGAATGAGCAGTTCTTC. This codes for CASSLSNQNEQFF.

This chain links TRBV30 with TRBJ1-5; 7 bases agree with TRBD1. The trim removed 2 bases at V and 1 base at J, leaving 8 bases unmatched. Germline values: CDR1 GTSNPN, CDR2 SVGIG (reference sequence). There are 16 residues in the CDR3. CDR3 nucleotide sequence: TGTGCCTGGAGTAAGGGAGGGGGCCTAAGCAATCAGCCCCAGCATTTT. It encodes CAWSKGGGLSNQPQHF.

This sequence joins TRBV24-1 and TRBJ2-3, with D uncertain. V shed 4 bases and J shed 6 bases, with 10 bases lying between them. In germline, CDR1 is KGHDR, CDR2 SFDVKD. CDR3 size: 13 residues. The CDR3 here is CATSDSLADTQYF. The CDR3 DNA reads as TGTGCCACCAGTGACTCCTTGGCCGATACGCAGTATTTT.

This chain connects TRBV5-1 to TRBJ2-5, with 9 bases that match TRBD2. The J segment lost 4 bases and the V segment lost 4 bases, leaving 14 bases of the junction unmatched. CDR3 length: 17 amino acids. Per the germline V gene, CDR1 is SGHRS and CDR2 is YFSETQ. The CDR3 region is CASSPGLASIRRETQYF. Here the CDR3 DNA reads TGCGCCAGCAGCCCGGGACTAGCTAGTATAAGACGAGAGACCCAGTACTTC.

The rearrangement links TRBV3-1 to TRBJ1-2; D is unclear. Germline CDR1 reads LGHDT; CDR2 reads YNNKEL (reference sequence). This CDR3 is 17 amino acids long. V was shortened by 3 bases and J by 3 bases, with 20 bases between the two germline ends. The CDR3 protein is CASSQASILIDYYGYTF. CDR3 bases: TGTGCCAGCAGCCAGGCCTCGATTTTAATAGACTACTATGGCTACACCTTC.

The rearrangement joins TRBV20-1 to TRBJ1-1, with 7 positions matching TRBD1. Germline V gene sequence: CDR1 DFQATT, CDR2 SNEGSKA (reference sequence). V lost 7 bases and J lost 5; bases outside the gene matches: 10. CDR3 size: 13 residues. CDR3 amino acids: CSVSTGRWTEAFF. The CDR3 bases are TGCAGTGTTTCGACAGGGCGATGGACTGAAGCTTTCTTT.

The genes are TRBV5-1 and TRBJ2-1; tentative D call: TRBD2 (6 bases). The V end lost 7 bases, the J end lost 1 base, and 21 bases lay between the germline ends. CDR1 is SGHRS and CDR2 is YFSETQ in the germline V gene. This CDR3 is 17 amino acids long. The CDR3 DNA reads TGCGCCAGCTGGGACGGAGTTGGAGGGGTATCCTACAATGAGCAGTTCTTC. It encodes CASWDGVGGVSYNEQFF.

The chain combines TRBV20-1 with TRBJ2-2, with 7 bases that match TRBD2. The CDR3 is made up of 13 amino acids. The ends lost 3 bases at V and 5 bases at J; junction bases unmatched: 3. Germline V lookup: CDR1 DFQATT, CDR2 SNEGSKA (reference sequence). The CDR3 nucleotides read TGCAGTGCTAGGGGGGGGAATACCGGGGAGCTGTTTTTT. As protein: CSARGGNTGELFF.

V gene TRBV7-2 combines with J gene TRBJ2-3, with D possibly matching TRBD1 (5 bases). Trimming took off 5 bases at V and 3 bases at J, with 15 bases between the two ends. CDR1 is SGHTA and CDR2 is FQGNSA in the germline V gene. The CDR3 runs 15 residues. CDR3 in amino acids: CASSRQSTATDTQYF. CDR3 DNA: TGTGCCAGCAGCCGACAGTCTACTGCAACAGATACGCAGTATTTT.

Worth noting for this clonotype: The junction departs from germline at one end; a sequencing error may be responsible. V is TRBV6-5 and J is TRBJ1-1, with a weak D call TRBD1 (6 bases). Looked up from germline, CDR1 is MNHEY and CDR2 is SVGAGI. The CDR3 loop spans 14 amino acids. The CDR3 region is CRTSRGSKNTEAFF. The DNA for the CDR3 is TGCCGGACGAGCAGGGGAAGCAAGAACACTGAAGCTTTCTTT.